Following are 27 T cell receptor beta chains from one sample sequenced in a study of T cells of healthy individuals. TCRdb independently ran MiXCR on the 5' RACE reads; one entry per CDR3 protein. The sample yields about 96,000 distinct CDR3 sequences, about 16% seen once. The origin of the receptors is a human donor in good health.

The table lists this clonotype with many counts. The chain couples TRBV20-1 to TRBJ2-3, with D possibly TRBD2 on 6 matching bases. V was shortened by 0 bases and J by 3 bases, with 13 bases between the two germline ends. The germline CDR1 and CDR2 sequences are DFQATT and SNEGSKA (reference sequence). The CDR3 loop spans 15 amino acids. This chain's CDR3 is CSARDPAEGTDTQYF. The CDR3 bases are TGCAGTGCTAGAGATCCAGCGGAGGGGACAGATACGCAGTATTTT.

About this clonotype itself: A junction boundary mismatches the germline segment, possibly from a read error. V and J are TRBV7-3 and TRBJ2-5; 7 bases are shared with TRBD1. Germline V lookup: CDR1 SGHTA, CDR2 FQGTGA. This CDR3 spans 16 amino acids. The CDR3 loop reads CASSITGTAVPSTQYF. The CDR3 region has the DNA TGTGCCAGCAGCATAACCGGGACAGCGGTACCTTCGACCCAGTACTTC.

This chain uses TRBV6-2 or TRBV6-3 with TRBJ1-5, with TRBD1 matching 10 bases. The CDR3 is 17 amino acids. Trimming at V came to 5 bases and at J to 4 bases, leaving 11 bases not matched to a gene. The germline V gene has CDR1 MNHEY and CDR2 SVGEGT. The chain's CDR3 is CASSRDRGPAVNQPQHF. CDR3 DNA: TGTGCCAGCAGTAGGGACAGGGGACCGGCCGTGAATCAGCCCCAGCATTTT.

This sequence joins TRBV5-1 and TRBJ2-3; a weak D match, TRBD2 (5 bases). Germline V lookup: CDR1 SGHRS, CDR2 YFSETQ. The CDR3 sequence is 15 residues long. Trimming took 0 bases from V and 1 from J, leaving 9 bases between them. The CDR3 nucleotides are TGCGCCAGCAGCTTGGCGGGATTAGGCACAGATACGCAGTATTTT. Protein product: CASSLAGLGTDTQYF.

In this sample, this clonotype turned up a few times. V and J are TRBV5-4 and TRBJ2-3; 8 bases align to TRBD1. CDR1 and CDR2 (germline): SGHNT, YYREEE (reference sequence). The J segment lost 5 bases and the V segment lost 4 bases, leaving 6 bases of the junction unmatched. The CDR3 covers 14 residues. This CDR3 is CASSAGTGRDTQYF. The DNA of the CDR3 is TGTGCCAGCAGCGCCGGGACAGGTAGAGATACGCAGTATTTT. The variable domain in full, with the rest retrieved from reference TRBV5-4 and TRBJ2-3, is ETGVTQSPTHLIKTRGQQVTLRCSSQSGHNTVSWYQQALGQGPQFIFQYYREEENGRGNFPPRFSGLQFPNYSSELNVNALELDDSALYLCASSAGTGRDTQYFGPGTRLTVL.

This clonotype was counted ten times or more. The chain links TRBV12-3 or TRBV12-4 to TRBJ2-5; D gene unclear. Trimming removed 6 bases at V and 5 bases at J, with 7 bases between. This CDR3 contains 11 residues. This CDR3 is CASRKMETQYF. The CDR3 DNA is TGTGCCAGCAGGAAAATGGAGACCCAGTACTTC.

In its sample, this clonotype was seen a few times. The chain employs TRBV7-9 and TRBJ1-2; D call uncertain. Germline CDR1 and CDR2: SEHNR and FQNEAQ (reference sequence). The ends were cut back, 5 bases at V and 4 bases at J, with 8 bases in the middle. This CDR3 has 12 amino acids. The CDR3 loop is CASSGVGYGYTF. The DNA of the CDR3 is TGTGCCAGCAGCGGGGTAGGCTATGGCTACACCTTC.

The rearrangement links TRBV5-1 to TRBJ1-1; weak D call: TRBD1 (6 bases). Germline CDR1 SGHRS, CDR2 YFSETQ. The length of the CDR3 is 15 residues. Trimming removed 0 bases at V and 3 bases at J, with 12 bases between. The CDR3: CASSLGGGLDTEAFF. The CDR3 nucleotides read TGCGCCAGCAGCTTGGGCGGGGGCTTAGACACTGAAGCTTTCTTT.

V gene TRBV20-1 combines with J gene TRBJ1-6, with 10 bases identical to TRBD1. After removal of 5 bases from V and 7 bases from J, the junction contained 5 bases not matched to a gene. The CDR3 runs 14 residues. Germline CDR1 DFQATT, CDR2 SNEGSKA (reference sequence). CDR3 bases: TGCAGTGCTGGGACAGGGGCCATAAATTCACCCCTCCACTTT. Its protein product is CSAGTGAINSPLHF.

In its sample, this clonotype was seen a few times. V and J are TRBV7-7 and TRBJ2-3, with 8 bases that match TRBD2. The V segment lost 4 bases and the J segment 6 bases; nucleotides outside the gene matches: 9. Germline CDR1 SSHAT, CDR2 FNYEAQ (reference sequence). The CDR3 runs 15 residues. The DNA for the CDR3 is TGTGCCAGCAGCTCAGGGACTAGGGACACCGATACGCAGTATTTT. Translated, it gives CASSSGTRDTDTQYF.

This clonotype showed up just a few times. CDR3 sequence: CASSLLGDSPLHF. In nucleotides, the CDR3 is TGTGCCAGCAGCCTATTAGGGGATTCACCCCTCCACTTT. The chain links TRBV7-2 to TRBJ1-6; maybe TRBD1 (5 bases). V lost 5 bases to trimming and J lost 8 bases, with 10 bases between them. CDR3 length: 13 residues. Looked up from germline, CDR1 is SGHTA and CDR2 is FQGNSA.

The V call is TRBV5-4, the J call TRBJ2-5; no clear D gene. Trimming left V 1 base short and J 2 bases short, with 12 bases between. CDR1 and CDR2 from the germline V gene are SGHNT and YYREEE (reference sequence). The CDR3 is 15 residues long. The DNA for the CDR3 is TGTGCCAGCAGCTTGCGGGTTATGGTACAAGAGACCCAGTACTTC. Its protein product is CASSLRVMVQETQYF. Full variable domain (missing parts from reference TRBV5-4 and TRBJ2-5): ETGVTQSPTHLIKTRGQQVTLRCSSQSGHNTVSWYQQALGQGPQFIFQYYREEENGRGNFPPRFSGLQFPNYSSELNVNALELDDSALYLCASSLRVMVQETQYFGPGTRLLVL.

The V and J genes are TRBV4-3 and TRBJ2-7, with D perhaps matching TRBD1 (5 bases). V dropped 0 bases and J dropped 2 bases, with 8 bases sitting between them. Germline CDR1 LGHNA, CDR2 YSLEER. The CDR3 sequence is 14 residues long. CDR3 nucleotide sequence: TGCGCCAGCAGCCAAGACGACAGCGCCTACGAGCAGTACTTC. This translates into CASSQDDSAYEQYF.

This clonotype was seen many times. As DNA, the CDR3 is TGTGCCTGGAGTGTTACAGGGGGTAGAGACACTGAAGCTTTCTTT. Translated, it gives CAWSVTGGRDTEAFF. The gene calls are TRBV30 and TRBJ1-1, with 8 nucleotides matching TRBD1. This CDR3 region has 15 residues. CDR1 and CDR2 (germline): GTSNPN, SVGIG (reference sequence). With 0 bases clipped from V and 3 bases from J, the junction kept 6 bases outside the gene matches.

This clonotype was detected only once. In DNA form, the CDR3 reads TGCGCCAGCAGTTGGAGCGGGGGGGCCACGAATACGCAGTATTTT. This translates into CASSWSGGATNTQYF. The chain recombines TRBV5-1 with TRBJ2-3; TRBD2 matches 10 bases. The germline V gene has CDR1 SGHRS and CDR2 YFSETQ. The J segment lost 7 bases and the V segment lost 5 bases, leaving 10 bases of the junction unmatched. This CDR3 has 15 residues.

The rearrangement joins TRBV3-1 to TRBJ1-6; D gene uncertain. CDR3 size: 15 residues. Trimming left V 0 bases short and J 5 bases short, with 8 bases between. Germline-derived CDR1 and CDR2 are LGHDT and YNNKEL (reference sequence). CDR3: CASSQDGSHNSPLHF. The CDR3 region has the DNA TGTGCCAGCAGCCAAGACGGGTCCCATAATTCACCCCTCCACTTT. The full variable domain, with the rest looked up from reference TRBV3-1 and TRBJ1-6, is DTAVSQTPKYLVTQMGNDKSIKCEQNLGHDTMYWYKQDSKKFLKIMFSYNNKELIINETVPNRFSPKSPDKAHLNLHINSLELGDSAVYFCASSQDGSHNSPLHFGNGTRLTVT.

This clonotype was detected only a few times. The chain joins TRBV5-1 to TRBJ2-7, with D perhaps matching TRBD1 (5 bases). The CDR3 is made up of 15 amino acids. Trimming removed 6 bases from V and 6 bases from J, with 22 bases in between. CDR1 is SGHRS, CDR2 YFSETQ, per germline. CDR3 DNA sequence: TGCGCCAGCACCTCCTTGGGGCAGGGTCCTGGCGAGCAGTACTTC. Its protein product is CASTSLGQGPGEQYF. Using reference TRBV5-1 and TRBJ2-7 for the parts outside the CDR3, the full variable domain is KAGVTQTPRYLIKTRGQQVTLSCSPISGHRSVSWYQQTPGQGLQFLFEYFSETQRNKGNFPGRFSGRQFSNSRSEMNVSTLELGDSALYLCASTSLGQGPGEQYFGPGTRLTVT.

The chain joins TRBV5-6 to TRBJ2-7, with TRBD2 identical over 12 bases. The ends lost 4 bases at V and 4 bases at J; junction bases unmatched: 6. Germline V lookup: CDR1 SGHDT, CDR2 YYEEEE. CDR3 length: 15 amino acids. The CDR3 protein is CASSVLGTSGYEQYF. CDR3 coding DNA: TGTGCCAGCAGCGTTTTGGGGACTAGCGGGTACGAGCAGTACTTC.

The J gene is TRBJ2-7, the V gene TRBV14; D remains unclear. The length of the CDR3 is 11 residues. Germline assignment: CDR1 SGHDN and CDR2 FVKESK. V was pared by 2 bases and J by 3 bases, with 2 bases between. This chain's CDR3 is CASSQHYEQYF. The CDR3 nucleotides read TGTGCCAGCAGCCAACACTACGAGCAGTACTTC.

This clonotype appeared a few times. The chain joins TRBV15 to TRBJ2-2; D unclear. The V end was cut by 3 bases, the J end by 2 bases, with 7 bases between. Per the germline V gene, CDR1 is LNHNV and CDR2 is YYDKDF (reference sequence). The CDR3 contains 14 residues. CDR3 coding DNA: TGTGCCACCAGCAGCATGTCCAACACCGGGGAGCTGTTTTTT. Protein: CATSSMSNTGELFF.

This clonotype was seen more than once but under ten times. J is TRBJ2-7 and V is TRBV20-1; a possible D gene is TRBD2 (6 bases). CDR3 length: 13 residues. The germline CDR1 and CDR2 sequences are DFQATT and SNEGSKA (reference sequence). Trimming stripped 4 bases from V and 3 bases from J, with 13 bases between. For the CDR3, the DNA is TGCAGTGCTAAAGGGGAGGCCGACTACGAGCAGTACTTC. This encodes CSAKGEADYEQYF.

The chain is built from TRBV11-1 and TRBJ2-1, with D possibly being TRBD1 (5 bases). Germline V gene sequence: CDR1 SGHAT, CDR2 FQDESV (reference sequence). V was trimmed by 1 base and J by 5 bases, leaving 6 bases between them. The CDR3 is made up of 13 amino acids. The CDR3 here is CASSLGGHNEQFF. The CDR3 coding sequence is TGTGCCAGCAGCTTAGGGGGCCACAATGAGCAGTTCTTC.

The CDR3 loop is CASSKEETGVSNQPQHF. The CDR3 coding sequence is TGTGCCAGCAGCAAAGAGGAAACAGGCGTGAGCAATCAGCCCCAGCATTTT. The chain employs TRBV21-1 and TRBJ1-5; the listed D gene, TRBD1, was not tested against the DNA. TRBV21-1 is a pseudogene. This CDR3 spans 17 amino acids.

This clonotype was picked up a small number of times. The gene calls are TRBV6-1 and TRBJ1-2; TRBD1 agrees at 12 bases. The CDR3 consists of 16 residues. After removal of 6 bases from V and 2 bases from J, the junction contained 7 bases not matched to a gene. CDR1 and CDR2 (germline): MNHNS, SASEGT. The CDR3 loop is CASSRDRGRGNYGYTF. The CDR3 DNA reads TGTGCCAGCAGCCGGGACAGGGGGCGTGGGAACTATGGCTACACCTTC.

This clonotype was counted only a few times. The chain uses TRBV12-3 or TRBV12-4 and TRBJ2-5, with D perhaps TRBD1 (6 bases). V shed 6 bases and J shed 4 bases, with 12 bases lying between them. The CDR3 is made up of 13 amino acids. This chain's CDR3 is CASSLGQLETQYF. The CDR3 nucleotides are TGTGCCAGCAGCCTCGGACAGCTAGAGACCCAGTACTTC.

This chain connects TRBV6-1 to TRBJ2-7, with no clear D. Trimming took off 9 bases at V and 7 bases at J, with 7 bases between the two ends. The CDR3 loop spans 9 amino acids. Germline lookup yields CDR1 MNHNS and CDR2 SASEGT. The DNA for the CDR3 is TGTGCCAGAAGGAAAGAGCAGTACTTC. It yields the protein CARRKEQYF.

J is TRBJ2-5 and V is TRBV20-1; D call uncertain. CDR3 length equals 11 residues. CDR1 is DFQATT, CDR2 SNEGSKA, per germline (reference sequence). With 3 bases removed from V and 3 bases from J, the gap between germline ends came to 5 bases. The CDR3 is CSASLKETQYF. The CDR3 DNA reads TGCAGTGCTAGCCTGAAAGAGACCCAGTACTTC.